Listed here are 29 T cell receptor beta chains from one sample, sequenced in a study of response to subunit inactivated influenza vaccine. TCRdb fed the RT-PCR reads into MiXCR, producing one record per CDR3 protein. Among approximately 480,000 distinct CDR3 sequences listed, approximately 11% were seen once. The sequencing used PBMCs from blood, collected 45 days after vaccination. These receptors were taken from a man in his fifties or sixties who received an inactivated influenza vaccine.

V usage is TRBV7-6 and J usage is TRBJ1-3; D is ambiguous. The CDR3 is 15 amino acids. In germline, CDR1 is SGHVS, CDR2 FNYEAQ. With 1 base removed from V and 0 bases from J, the gap between germline ends came to 7 bases. This CDR3 is CASSLGTSSGNTIYF. The CDR3 DNA reads TGTGCCAGCAGCTTAGGTACGAGCTCTGGAAACACCATATATTTT.

The table lists this clonotype with many counts. The J gene is TRBJ2-3, the V gene TRBV29-1, with 9 bases matching TRBD2. V lost 7 bases and J lost 0; bases outside the gene matches: 11. CDR3 length: 16 residues. CDR1 and CDR2 from the germline V gene are SQVTM and ANQGSEA. The CDR3 loop is CSARRGSGGSTDTQYF. Here the CDR3 DNA reads TGCAGCGCCCGGCGGGGTAGCGGGGGCAGCACAGATACGCAGTATTTT.

Only a few counts were recorded for this clonotype. The chain joins TRBV11-3 to TRBJ2-1; no clear D gene. CDR1 is SGHNT, CDR2 YENEEA, per germline. The ends were cut back, 2 bases at V and 5 bases at J, with 13 bases in the middle. The CDR3 spans 15 residues. CDR3 loop: CASSLLPVANNEQFF. CDR3 sequence (DNA): TGTGCCAGCAGCTTACTCCCGGTCGCCAACAATGAGCAGTTCTTC.

This clonotype showed up many times. This sequence joins TRBV4-3 and TRBJ2-7; TRBD1 aligns across 7 bases. The CDR3 runs 13 residues. The trim removed 1 base at V and 4 bases at J, leaving 1 base unmatched. The germline gives CDR1 LGHNA, CDR2 YSLEER. The CDR3 protein is CASSQAQGYEQYF. CDR3 DNA sequence: TGCGCCAGCAGCCAAGCACAGGGGTACGAGCAGTACTTC.

The rearrangement links TRBV2 to TRBJ2-2; 13 bases agree with TRBD2. The V and J ends lost 5 bases and 6 bases, in that order; junction bases with no gene match: 12. Germline CDR1 SNHLY, CDR2 FYNNEI. The CDR3 is 18 amino acids. CDR3 DNA: TGTGCCAGCAGTCACGGGACTAGCGGGATCTTTGTCGCCGGGGAGCTGTTTTTT. It specifies CASSHGTSGIFVAGELFF.

The chain employs TRBV20-1 and TRBJ2-1, with D unclear. There are 13 residues in the CDR3. V was shortened by 3 bases and J by 8 bases, with 14 bases between the two germline ends. CDR1 DFQATT and CDR2 SNEGSKA come from the germline V gene (reference sequence). The CDR3 loop is CSARWSLLDEQFF. DNA for the CDR3: TGCAGTGCTAGGTGGAGTCTATTGGATGAGCAGTTCTTC.

This clonotype showed up many times. The rearrangement links TRBV7-9 to TRBJ2-7, with 10 bases fitting TRBD2. CDR1 is SEHNR and CDR2 is FQNEAQ in the germline V gene (reference sequence). This CDR3 contains 15 residues. The ends lost 1 base at V and 6 bases at J; junction bases unmatched: 6. This chain's CDR3 is CASSLELAGVGEQYF. The CDR3 bases are TGTGCCAGCAGCTTAGAGCTAGCGGGAGTCGGCGAGCAGTACTTC. The full variable domain, in which reference TRBV7-9 and TRBJ2-7 provide the parts outside the CDR3, is DTGVSQNPRHKITKRGQNVTFRCDPISEHNRLYWYRQTLGQGPEFLTYFQNEAQLEKSRLLSDRFSAERPKGSFSTLEIQRTEQGDSAMYLCASSLELAGVGEQYFGPGTRLTVT.

This clonotype occurred a few times. This chain links TRBV5-1 with TRBJ1-1, with a weak D call TRBD1 (6 bases). CDR1 and CDR2 from the germline V gene are SGHRS and YFSETQ. V lost 4 bases and J lost 7, with 17 bases in between. The CDR3 has 14 amino acids. The CDR3 sequence: CASSLTTGTYEAFF. Here the CDR3 DNA reads TGCGCCAGCAGCCTGACAACAGGGACCTATGAAGCTTTCTTT. The full variable domain, in which reference TRBV5-1 and TRBJ1-1 provide the parts outside the CDR3, is KAGVTQTPRYLIKTRGQQVTLSCSPISGHRSVSWYQQTPGQGLQFLFEYFSETQRNKGNFPGRFSGRQFSNSRSEMNVSTLELGDSALYLCASSLTTGTYEAFFGQGTRLTVV.

This clonotype was observed many times. The chain joins TRBV10-3 to TRBJ2-1, with 7 nucleotides matching TRBD2. The CDR3 has 13 amino acids. Germline V gene lookup returns CDR1 ENHRY and CDR2 SYGVKD. V shed 6 bases, J shed 6 bases, and the junction held 5 bases outside the gene matches. The CDR3 here is CAIRGTGGNEQFF. CDR3 coding DNA: TGTGCCATCAGGGGGACGGGGGGCAATGAGCAGTTCTTC.

This clonotype was seen a handful of times. This sequence joins TRBV12-3 or TRBV12-4 and TRBJ1-1; 8 nucleotides align to TRBD1. The CDR3 spans 14 residues. Trimming cost V 5 bases and J 4 bases; bases outside gene matches: 6. The CDR3 DNA follows: TGTGCCAGCAGTCCGCCGGACAGGGTCACTGAAGCTTTCTTT. It yields the protein CASSPPDRVTEAFF.

This clonotype has just a few counts. The chain carries TRBV7-9 and TRBJ2-3; D ambiguous. The CDR3 has 12 residues. Per the germline V gene, CDR1 is SEHNR and CDR2 is FQNEAQ (reference sequence). Trimming took off 6 bases at V and 6 bases at J, with 10 bases between the two ends. Here the CDR3 DNA reads TGTGCCAGCAGTCCTCCGCGGGATACGCAGTATTTT. Its protein product is CASSPPRDTQYF.

J is TRBJ2-7 and V is TRBV6-2 or TRBV6-3, with 11 bases aligning to TRBD1. Germline V CDR1 and CDR2: MNHEY, SVGEGT. V shed 2 bases, J shed 0 bases, and the junction held 0 bases outside the gene matches. The CDR3 runs to 15 residues. CDR3 sequence (DNA): TGTGCCAGCAGTTACGGGACAGGGGGCTCCTACGAGCAGTACTTC. Its translation is CASSYGTGGSYEQYF.

This clonotype has a count of ten or more. Here the CDR3 DNA reads TGCAGCGCCCGATATGGGGCGCCGAGCTCCTACAATGAGCAGTTCTTC. Protein sequence: CSARYGAPSSYNEQFF. This chain connects TRBV29-1 to TRBJ2-1; D is possibly TRBD1 (5 bases). Germline loops: CDR1 SQVTM, CDR2 ANQGSEA. The CDR3 loop spans 16 amino acids. Trimming cost V 7 bases and J 0 bases, with 19 bases left between them.

CDR3 in DNA: TGCGCCAGCAGCTTTACGGGACAGGGGGCGACCGGGGAGCTGTTTTTT. Residues: CASSFTGQGATGELFF. The chain carries TRBV5-1 and TRBJ2-2, with 12 bases identical to TRBD1. V lost 2 bases and J lost 5; bases outside the gene matches: 4. The CDR3 extends over 16 amino acids. The V gene's germline CDR1 is SGHRS and CDR2 YFSETQ.

This clonotype was counted between two and nine times. The genes are TRBV5-1 and TRBJ1-1; possible D gene TRBD1, 6 bases. V was clipped by 5 bases and J by 1 base, with 15 bases between them. From germline, CDR1 is SGHRS and CDR2 YFSETQ. The CDR3 length is 15 residues. The CDR3 bases are TGCGCCAGCAGGGGTGGATCGGGGGCGAACACTGAAGCTTTCTTT. Protein: CASRGGSGANTEAFF.

In this sample, this clonotype turned up a few times. V is TRBV28 and J is TRBJ2-7, with D tentatively TRBD2 (6 bases). The CDR3 consists of 12 residues. V was shortened by 6 bases and J by 6 bases, with 12 bases between the two germline ends. The germline V gene encodes CDR1 MDHEN and CDR2 SYDVKM. CDR3 DNA: TGTGCCAGCAGGGGACTGGTAGGCGAGCAGTACTTC. Its protein is CASRGLVGEQYF.

This clonotype turned up a few times. This sequence joins TRBV25-1 and TRBJ2-2, with 7 bases that match TRBD1. The CDR3 contains 14 residues. V shed 4 bases and J 6 bases; nucleotides not matched to a gene: 5. In germline, CDR1 is MGHDK, CDR2 SYGVNS. DNA for the CDR3: TGTGCCAGCAGTGCACAGGGGAAGGCCGGGGAGCTGTTTTTT. This gives the protein CASSAQGKAGELFF.

There are many counts of this clonotype. The chain couples TRBV12-3 or TRBV12-4 to TRBJ1-5; D is unresolved. Trimming removed 7 bases at V and 6 bases at J, with 10 bases between. CDR3 length: 12 amino acids. CDR3 in DNA: TGTGCCAGCACCTTACCGGGTCAGCCCCAGCATTTT. It specifies CASTLPGQPQHF.

At least ten counts were recorded for this clonotype. The chain employs TRBV7-8 and TRBJ2-2, with 8 bases fitting TRBD1. Germline values: CDR1 SGHVS, CDR2 FQNEAQ. J gave up 5 bases and V 5 bases, and 4 bases lay outside the gene matches. The CDR3 sequence is 14 residues long. Here the CDR3 DNA reads TGTGCCAGCAGCGCGCGGACAGGGACCGGGGAGCTGTTTTTT. It is translated as CASSARTGTGELFF.

V usage is TRBV12-3 or TRBV12-4 and J usage is TRBJ2-4, with D unresolved. The V gene lost 6 bases and the J gene lost 0 bases, with 9 bases spanning the gap. The CDR3 loop spans 14 amino acids. CDR3 in DNA: TGTGCCAGCAGCGGAGAGGAAGCCAAAAACATTCAGTACTTC. Its protein is CASSGEEAKNIQYF.

This clonotype was seen only a few times. The J gene is TRBJ2-1, the V gene TRBV12-3 or TRBV12-4; 9 positions agree with TRBD2. Trimming took 6 bases from V and 8 from J; bases not matched to a gene: 5. CDR3 length equals 13 residues. The CDR3 spells CASRISGSDEQFF. In DNA, the CDR3 is TGTGCCAGCAGAATTAGCGGGAGCGATGAGCAGTTCTTC.

This clonotype was observed a few times. The chain recombines TRBV6-5 with TRBJ2-3; 14 positions match TRBD2. V was pared by 0 bases and J by 1 base, with 0 bases of the junction left unmatched. This CDR3 is built from 17 residues. CDR1 and CDR2 from the germline V gene are MNHEY and SVGAGI. CDR3 region: CASSYSTSGGGTDTQYF. CDR3 DNA: TGTGCCAGCAGTTACTCGACTAGCGGGGGGGGCACAGATACGCAGTATTTT.

This clonotype was found a few times. V and J are TRBV7-9 and TRBJ2-1, with 8 bases matching TRBD1. V was clipped by 4 bases and J by 8 bases; unmatched bases: 10. The CDR3 sequence is 15 residues long. Per the germline V gene, CDR1 is SEHNR and CDR2 is FQNEAQ (reference sequence). CDR3 DNA sequence: TGTGCCAGCAGCTCCCTCAGGGGGCAAGGCGATGAGCAGTTCTTC. It translates to CASSSLRGQGDEQFF.

The chain has TRBV2 and TRBJ1-1; D not certain. CDR1 and CDR2 (germline): SNHLY, FYNNEI. The CDR3 contains 14 residues. Trimming pared 2 bases from V and 0 bases from J, leaving 7 bases between. The CDR3 DNA sequence: TGTGCCAGCAGTGAACGGAACATGAACACTGAAGCTTTCTTT. Translated: CASSERNMNTEAFF.

This clonotype was picked up many times. The J gene is TRBJ2-3, the V gene TRBV5-6; 8 nucleotides match TRBD1. Germline V lookup: CDR1 SGHDT, CDR2 YYEEEE. The CDR3 spans 15 residues. With V trimmed by 4 bases and J by 1 base, 5 bases remained unmatched. In DNA form, the CDR3 reads TGTGCCAGCAGCCCGCTGGGACAGGGCACAGATACGCAGTATTTT. Residues: CASSPLGQGTDTQYF.

The chain couples TRBV27 to TRBJ2-4; 7 bases align to TRBD1. Trimming cost V 5 bases and J 8 bases; bases outside gene matches: 9. Germline-derived CDR1 and CDR2 are MNHEY and SMNVEV (reference sequence). The CDR3 runs 14 residues. CDR3 region: CASSQDRVWDIQYF. Here the CDR3 DNA reads TGTGCCAGCAGTCAAGACAGGGTTTGGGACATTCAGTACTTC.

In this sample, this clonotype turned up many times. The chain has TRBV20-1 and TRBJ2-5, with D possibly being TRBD1 or TRBD2 (5 bases each). The CDR3 loop spans 12 amino acids. Germline V gene sequence: CDR1 DFQATT, CDR2 SNEGSKA (reference sequence). Trimming took off 3 bases at V and 9 bases at J, with 14 bases between the two ends. CDR3 sequence reads: CSARGDLRAQYF. CDR3 in DNA: TGCAGTGCTAGGGGGGACCTCAGGGCCCAGTACTTC.

V gene TRBV11-2 combines with J gene TRBJ2-7; D remains unclear. CDR3 length equals 16 residues. The germline V gene has CDR1 SGHAT and CDR2 FQNNGV. Trimming took off 0 bases at V and 4 bases at J, with 16 bases between the two ends. The CDR3 nucleotides read TGTGCCAGCAGCTTAGAACGTACACCCTCCCCTTACGAGCAGTACTTC. It is translated as CASSLERTPSPYEQYF.

This clonotype was seen ten or more times. This rearrangement joins TRBV12-3 or TRBV12-4 to TRBJ2-2, with TRBD1 identical over 7 bases. The CDR3 covers 14 residues. V lost 2 bases to trimming and J lost 5 bases; unmatched junction nucleotides: 2. CDR3 nucleotides: TGTGCCAGCAGTTTAAAACAGGGGACCGGGGAGCTGTTTTTT. This encodes CASSLKQGTGELFF.